The following is a T cell receptor (beta chain) sequence with its context. What it binds is not known. Sequencing was performed with immunoSEQ multiplex PCR; in TCRdb, only in-frame clones are kept and a portion is missing. The sample records around 28,000 clones, about nine tenths being singletons. This record belongs to a study of T cell responses to AZD1222 COVID-19 vaccine. As for the study in general: Pooling covered second doses at about 4 or about 12 weeks. Regarding the study as a whole: Baseline serostatus was positive in only a handful of AZD1222 recipients. Donors were mostly white British, more females; clonal diversity possibly underestimated. Spike-specific TCR depth and breadth grew after two AZD1222 doses.

This specimen was peripheral blood, taken on day 0 of AZD1222 vaccination. This receptor was taken from an adult in good health.

The CDR3 loop reads CASSQEDGQGGFQETQYF. The CDR3 DNA follows: TGCGCCAGCAGCCAAGAGGACGGGCAGGGGGGATTCCAAGAGACCCAGTACTTC. The V call is TRBV4-1, the J call TRBJ2-5; tentative D call: TRBD1 (7 bases). V lost 0 bases to trimming and J lost 1 base, with 18 bases between them. CDR3 length: 18 amino acids. The germline V gene has CDR1 MGHRA and CDR2 YSYEKL.